This T cell receptor beta chain is from a study of blood T cell repertoires in COVID-19. Repertoires were generated with immunoSEQ multiplex PCR, while TCRdb's copy carries only in-frame clones and drops some. The sample lists more than 45,000 clones; about nine tenths were seen once. CDR1 is MDHEN, CDR2 SYDVKM, per germline. V was pared by 2 bases and J by 0 bases, with 5 bases between. This CDR3 is built from 14 residues. Sequencing was performed on peripheral blood. The sequence derives from a man in his sixties or seventies with acute or convalescent COVID-19. The rearrangement uses TRBV28 and TRBJ2-1; D ambiguous. The CDR3 DNA is TGTGCCAGCAGTTTAACAGCCTCCTACAATGAGCAGTTCTTC. This sequence encodes CASSLTASYNEQFF.